The 10 T cell receptor beta chains below come from one sample, sequenced in a study of blood T cell repertoires in COVID-19. Sequenced by immunoSEQ multiplex PCR; TCRdb stores in-frame clones only, minus some. Of 300,000 to 450,000 clones listed, roughly 85% are singletons. The sample consisted of peripheral blood. The source of these receptors is a woman aged 18-29 years with acute or convalescent COVID-19.

CDR3 coding DNA: TGCGCCAGCAGCCCAGGGACAGGGTGGCAGAACACTGAAGCTTTCTTT. Residues: CASSPGTGWQNTEAFF. V and J are TRBV5-1 and TRBJ1-1; 9 nucleotides match TRBD1. The germline gives CDR1 SGHRS, CDR2 YFSETQ. Unmatched junction bases numbered 8, after V lost 4 bases and J lost 1 base. The CDR3 sequence is 16 residues long.

The gene calls are TRBV13 and TRBJ2-3, with 12 bases lining up with TRBD2. V lost 8 bases, J lost 5 bases, and 5 bases stayed unmatched. This CDR3 has 14 residues. Germline lookup yields CDR1 PRHDT and CDR2 FYEKMQ (reference sequence). The CDR3 DNA is TGTGCCAGCGCGACTAGCGGGAGCGGAGATACGCAGTATTTT. Amino acid sequence: CASATSGSGDTQYF.

The chain uses TRBV29-1 and TRBJ2-1, with a possible D match to TRBD2 (7 bases). This CDR3 has 13 residues. Germline CDR1 and CDR2: SQVTM and ANQGSEA. V lost 8 bases, J lost 5 bases, and 16 bases lay in between. The CDR3, as DNA: TGCAGCATACGCGGGGGCCCCCACAATGAGCAGTTCTTC. This translates into CSIRGGPHNEQFF.

The rearrangement links TRBV20-1 to TRBJ1-2; TRBD1 agrees at 10 bases. This CDR3 has 13 residues. Germline V gives CDR1 DFQATT, CDR2 SNEGSKA (reference sequence). The ends lost 3 bases at V and 8 bases at J; junction bases unmatched: 6. The CDR3 spells CSASRDRGPGYTF. The CDR3 region has the DNA TGCAGTGCTAGTCGGGACAGGGGACCCGGCTACACCTTC.

The V and J genes are TRBV11-2 and TRBJ1-1, with D maybe TRBD1 (6 bases). The CDR3 sequence is 17 residues long. With 1 base removed from V and 0 bases from J, the gap between germline ends came to 15 bases. Germline V lookup: CDR1 SGHAT, CDR2 FQNNGV. CDR3 nucleotides: TGTGCCAGCAGCTTAGCAAACAGGGTTGGAATGAACACTGAAGCTTTCTTT. This gives the protein CASSLANRVGMNTEAFF.

The rearrangement joins TRBV19 to TRBJ1-2; 8 nucleotides align to TRBD1. Germline V gene sequence: CDR1 LNHDA, CDR2 SQIVND (reference sequence). CDR3 length: 17 amino acids. V lost 2 bases to trimming and J lost 0 bases; unmatched junction nucleotides: 8. CDR3 sequence: CASSISTGTGANYGYTF. For the CDR3, the DNA is TGTGCCAGTAGTATATCCACCGGGACAGGAGCTAACTATGGCTACACCTTC.

A single count supports this clone. The chain combines TRBV29-1 with TRBJ1-2; tentative D call: TRBD1 (6 bases). The CDR3 is 12 residues long. The germline gives CDR1 SQVTM, CDR2 ANQGSEA. V lost 5 bases, J lost 4 bases, and 11 bases lay in between. The CDR3 here is CSVNTGSYGYTF. CDR3 in DNA: TGCAGCGTTAATACAGGGTCCTATGGCTACACCTTC.

This sequence joins TRBV6-5 and TRBJ1-4, with D perhaps TRBD1 (5 bases). The CDR3 runs to 14 residues. Trimming took 6 bases from V and 8 from J, leaving 16 bases between them. Germline V gene lookup returns CDR1 MNHEY and CDR2 SVGAGI. DNA for the CDR3: TGTGCCAGCAGCAACAGGCAGGGTCGAGAAAAACTGTTTTTT. Its protein is CASSNRQGREKLFF.

The chain joins TRBV6-1 to TRBJ2-3, with 11 bases aligning to TRBD2. The CDR3 is 16 amino acids. CDR1 is MNHNS, CDR2 SASEGT, per germline. Trimming took 4 bases from V and 3 from J; bases not matched to a gene: 6. The CDR3 reads CASSVRLAGSTDTQYF. In DNA form, the CDR3 reads TGTGCCAGCAGTGTAAGACTAGCGGGGAGTACAGATACGCAGTATTTT.

The table lists this clone with many counts. The V call is TRBV5-4, the J call TRBJ2-7; 8 bases are shared with TRBD1. V lost 3 bases, J lost 3 bases, and 11 bases stayed unmatched. Germline CDR1 reads SGHNT; CDR2 reads YYREEE (reference sequence). The CDR3 loop spans 16 amino acids. The chain's CDR3 is CASSSPGTGADYEQYF. The CDR3 bases are TGTGCCAGCAGCTCCCCAGGGACAGGCGCCGACTACGAGCAGTACTTC.